Reported below is one T cell receptor (beta chain). Antigen: not known. This specimen comes from a study of long-term antiretroviral therapy in people with HIV. Across the whole study: The immediate-ART recommendation dates to 2015, and the earliest samples predate it by about a decade. Findings and caveats of the study: HIV repertoires covered narrower CDR3 length ranges than controls did. Increased diversity was seen after ART, yet it remained lower than in transplant donor controls. Pre-ART clonal expansions dominated every time point's repertoire.

CDR1 and CDR2 (germline): MNHEY, SMNVEV (reference sequence). The CDR3 contains 12 residues. Trimming left V 5 bases short and J 2 bases short, with 6 bases between. Running of the v3.0 immunoSEQ assay took place at survey level. Method: immunoSEQ multiplex PCR; TCRdb's copy keeps in-frame clones and lacks some. The sample carries under 15,000 clones, roughly 80% recorded once. The clonotype comes from a man aged 50 or older with HIV. Sequences were derived from unsorted PBMCs, sampled around 8.1 years after starting antiretroviral therapy. The chain uses TRBV27 and TRBJ1-2; no clear D. Here the CDR3 reads CASSMDNYGYTF. DNA for the CDR3: TGTGCCAGCAGTATGGACAACTATGGCTACACCTTC.